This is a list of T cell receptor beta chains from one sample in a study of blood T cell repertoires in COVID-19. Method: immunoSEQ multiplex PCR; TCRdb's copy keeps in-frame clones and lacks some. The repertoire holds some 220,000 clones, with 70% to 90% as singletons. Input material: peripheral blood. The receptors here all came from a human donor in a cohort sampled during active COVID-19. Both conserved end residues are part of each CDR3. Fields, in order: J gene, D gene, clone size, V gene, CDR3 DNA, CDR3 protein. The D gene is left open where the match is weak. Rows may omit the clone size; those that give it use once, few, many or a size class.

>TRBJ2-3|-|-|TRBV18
TGTGCCAGCTCACCACCTTGGGGGGTACAAACGCAGTATTTT
CASSPPWGVQTQYF
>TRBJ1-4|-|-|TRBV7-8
TGTGCCAGCAGCTTATTTATTCGGGGGGCTGCTAATGAAAAACTGTTTTTT
CASSLFIRGAANEKLFF
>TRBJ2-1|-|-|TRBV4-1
TGCGCCAGCAGCCAAGATATCCGGAATGAGCAGTTCTTC
CASSQDIRNEQFF
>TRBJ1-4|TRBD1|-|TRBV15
TGTGCCACCAGCAGAGATGGGACAGGGACGACTAATGAAAAACTGTTTTTT
CATSRDGTGTTNEKLFF
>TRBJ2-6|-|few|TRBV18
TGTGCCAGCTCACCAATCGCAGGGTGGTCATCTGGGGCCAACGTCCTGACTTTC
CASSPIAGWSSGANVLTF
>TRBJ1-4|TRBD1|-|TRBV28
TGTGCCAGCGGCGGTCATGGGGGACAGACTAATGAAAAACTGTTTTTT
CASGGHGGQTNEKLFF
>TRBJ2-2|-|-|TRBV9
TGTGCCAGCAGCCCCGAGGTGGCCGGGGAGCTGTTTTTT
CASSPEVAGELFF
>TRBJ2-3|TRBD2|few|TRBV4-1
TGCGCCAGCAGCCAAGTTTGGACTAGCGGGAGTAATACAGATACGCAGTATTTT
CASSQVWTSGSNTDTQYF
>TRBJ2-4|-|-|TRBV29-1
TGCAGCGTTACTGAAGTCAACATTCAGTACTTC
CSVTEVNIQYF
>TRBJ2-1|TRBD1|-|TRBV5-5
TGTGCCAGCAGCCCGGGGACAGGGGAAATCGGTGAGCAGTTCTTC
CASSPGTGEIGEQFF
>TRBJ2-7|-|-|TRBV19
TGTGCCAGTACCCCAAGGAGGGATTTCGACGAGCAGTACTTC
CASTPRRDFDEQYF
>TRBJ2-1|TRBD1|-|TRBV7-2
TGTGCCAGCAGCGTGGACAGGGCCTACAATGAGCAGTTCTTC
CASSVDRAYNEQFF
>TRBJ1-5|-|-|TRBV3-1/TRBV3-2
TGTGCCAGCAGCCAAGATCCGGGCAGGGGACGGGATCAGCCCCAGCATTTT
CASSQDPGRGRDQPQHF
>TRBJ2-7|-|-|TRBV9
TGTGCCAGCAGCGTCCCGGGCTACGAGCAGTACTTC
CASSVPGYEQYF
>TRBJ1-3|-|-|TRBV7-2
TGTGCCAGCAGTACGGGGGGGGCCCTCTCTGGAAACACCATATATTTT
CASSTGGALSGNTIYF
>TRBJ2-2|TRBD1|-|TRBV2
TGTGCCAGCAGGGGGACAGTGGGTACCGGGGAGCTGTTTTTT
CASRGTVGTGELFF
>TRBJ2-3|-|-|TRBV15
TGTGCCACCAGCACGACAGGAGCCTTCACAGATACGCAGTATTTT
CATSTTGAFTDTQYF
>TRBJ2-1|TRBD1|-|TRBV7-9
TGTGCCAGCAGCCAGGGACAGGGTACCTACAATGAGCAGTTCTTC
CASSQGQGTYNEQFF
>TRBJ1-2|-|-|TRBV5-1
TGCGCCAGCAGCGGCGAGGGAACCGATGGCTACACCTTC
CASSGEGTDGYTF
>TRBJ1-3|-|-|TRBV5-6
TGTGCCAGCAGGTCCGGGACAAGAAACACCATATATTTT
CASRSGTRNTIYF
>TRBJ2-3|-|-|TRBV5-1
TGCGCCAGCAGCCCTAGGACCAGGGCTCCCCCTACGCAGTATTTT
CASSPRTRAPPTQYF
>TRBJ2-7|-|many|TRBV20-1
TGCAGTGCTAGTGCACCCGGGAGTCTGGCCGAGCAGTACTTC
CSASAPGSLAEQYF
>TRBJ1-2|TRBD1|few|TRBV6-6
TGTGCCAGCAGTACCGGGACAGGGGCTAACTATGGCTACACCTTC
CASSTGTGANYGYTF
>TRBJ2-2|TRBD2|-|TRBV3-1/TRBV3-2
TGTGCCAGCGACTCCCTCGGGGGGGACGCGGCCGGGGAGCTGTTTTTT
CASDSLGGDAAGELFF
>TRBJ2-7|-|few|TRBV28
TGTGCCAGCAGTTTTGAGGCAGCATCCTACGAGCAGTACTTC
CASSFEAASYEQYF
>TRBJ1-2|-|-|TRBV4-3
TGCGCCAGCAGCCAAGAGGGGGGTCGGGGCTACACCTTC
CASSQEGGRGYTF